The 4 T cell receptor beta chains below were found in one sample sequenced in a study of shared clonotypes between healthy human individuals. The naive CD8 subset, CD45RO-negative cells positively selected for CCR7, excluded terminally differentiated effector memory CD45RA+ cells. Clones were sequenced by immunoSEQ multiplex PCR, and TCRdb holds only the in-frame ones, with some missing. Altogether approximately 650,000 clones are present, 95% to 96% being singletons, with the ten largest covering around 0.097%. What was sequenced was naive CD8+ T cells sorted from blood. All receptors derive from a woman in her 30s in good health.

V and J are TRBV7-9 and TRBJ2-3; 11 bases match TRBD2. CDR3 length equals 17 residues. Germline V gene sequence: CDR1 SEHNR, CDR2 FQNEAQ (reference sequence). V shed 5 bases, J shed 3 bases, and the junction held 10 bases outside the gene matches. The CDR3 nucleotides read TGTGCCAGCAGCCCTCGGATAGCGGGAGGGCGGACAGATACGCAGTATTTT. Its translation: CASSPRIAGGRTDTQYF.

The chain combines TRBV6-5 with TRBJ2-5, with D uncertain. Trimming pared 0 bases from V and 2 bases from J, leaving 7 bases between. The CDR3 extends over 14 amino acids. The V gene's germline CDR1 is MNHEY and CDR2 SVGAGI. Here the CDR3 reads CASSYSRRQETQYF. DNA of the CDR3: TGTGCCAGCAGTTACTCCAGGAGACAAGAGACCCAGTACTTC.

The chain is built from TRBV28 and TRBJ2-7; D ambiguous. V lost 6 bases and J lost 5, with 14 bases in between. Germline V gene lookup returns CDR1 MDHEN and CDR2 SYDVKM. The length of the CDR3 is 13 residues. DNA for the CDR3: TGTGCCAGCAGGGATCCGATTGCGGACGAGCAGTACTTC. Encoded protein: CASRDPIADEQYF.

The rearrangement joins TRBV28 to TRBJ1-1; D is possibly TRBD1 (5 bases). CDR1 is MDHEN, CDR2 SYDVKM, per germline. The CDR3 extends over 13 amino acids. Trimming removed 5 bases at V and 5 bases at J, with 12 bases between. The CDR3 DNA reads as TGTGCCAGCAGTGGGGCTGGGGGGACTGAAGCTTTCTTT. The encoded protein is CASSGAGGTEAFF.